This T cell receptor (beta chain) appears in the sequencing data of a study of T cell repertoires in cytomegalovirus infection. Via MiXCR, TCRdb re-called the reads, giving one row per CDR3 protein. Of about a million distinct CDR3 sequences listed, 31% are singletons. This clonotype was found a few times. Its antigen is currently unknown. V lost 1 base and J 2 bases, leaving 7 bases between the germline ends. This CDR3 is 14 amino acids long. CDR1 MNHEY and CDR2 SVGEGT come from the germline V gene. The sample consisted of cultured CD8+ T cells from PBMCs, taken from culture after CMV antigen stimulation. This chain joins TRBV6-2 or TRBV6-3 and TRBJ2-3; D is ambiguous. The TCR sequence derives from a human donor in good health (CMV status not recorded). Some clones in this sample may be carry-over from other donors' samples. This chain's CDR3 is CASSYLDDTDTQYF. The DNA of the CDR3 is TGTGCCAGCAGTTACTTGGACGACACAGATACGCAGTATTTT.